Sequencing of this TCR beta chain was carried out in a study of shared clonotypes between healthy human individuals (dated by TCRdb to about 2020). Context from the whole study: The cohort included three men and a couple of women between 18 and 49 years of age. To increase sequencing depth and limit assay-specific biases, TCR repertoire library preparation and sequencing were carried out by different laboratories using diverse techniques. Each donor's leukapheresis produced roughly between about 0.85 and 10 billion PBMCs. For each donor, three plates each were used for CD4 naive and CD4 memory, two plates were used for CD8 naive, and one plate was used for CD8 memory. To estimate repertoire size and how much clonotypes are shared between individuals, the study performed deep sequencing of blood TCR repertoires from about five healthy adults. On the study overall, not on this receptor specifically: Sampling was limited to blood, and TCR repertoires in tissue likely differ from TCR repertoires in blood. Higher generation probabilities were observed for clonotypes shared by all four sorted-subset donors than for non-shared clonotypes. Incomplete sequencing was indicated by rarefaction of sorted-subset datasets, despite the large sequencing depth. Across a handful of donors, approximately 5% of naive CD4, over 3% of naive CD8, 2.3% of memory CD4, and 0.4% to 0.45% of memory CD8 clonotypes were shared. Based on pairwise subsampling, the degree of clonotype sharing among donors was expected to be affected by sequencing depth. Naive subsets generally had larger estimated clonotype richness than memory subsets. The genetic and exposure-history diversity represented was limited by the small number of donors.

From a lookup of the germline V gene (reference sequence), CDR1 and CDR2 are SGHKS and YYEKEE. V is reduced by 2 bases and J by 5 bases, leaving a spacing of 12 bases between them. There are 14 amino acids in the CDR3, from cysteine to phenylalanine inclusive. Just the 42-base CDR3 DNA is kept, in frame starting at base 1. Remarks on this clone: This clone's antigen is unknown. No quality values exist for individual bases; no much larger clone is one base distant.

Healthy HIV-negative adults with no recently reported acute infections or vaccinations were included as donors. Every donor was a Caucasian adult residing in Nashville, Tennessee, USA. CD4+ T cells were enriched through magnetic negative selection, after which naive cells were positively selected on CD45RA and the remaining negative fraction served as the memory subset. After blood collection by leukapheresis, PBMCs were isolated using Ficoll-Histopaque density gradient centrifugation and then cryopreserved in the vapor phase of liquid nitrogen. Analytical flow cytometry was used to check the purity and quantity of each magnetically sorted T cell population. Genomic DNA was isolated from each sorted fraction and quantified by UV absorbance on a Nanodrop 2000c. TCR CDR3 regions were amplified from genomic DNA by multiplex PCR using the deep immunoSEQ assay. Extracted genomic DNA from each cell subset was spread evenly across all wells of several immunoSEQ 96-well plates, with each plate serving as a replicate. For sorted subsets, approximately 190 ng genomic DNA, equal to 30,000 to 35,000 T cell genomes, was loaded into each replicate PCR. The purified libraries were quantified using a Qubit 3.0 fluorometer, sized with a Bioanalyzer 2100, and then quantified again using the KAPA Library Quantification kit. Every immunoSEQ 96-well plate was sequenced on a separate single-read 150-cycle Illumina NextSeq 550 flow cell. As for how the authors treated the data: Because the immunoSEQ output included only junctional sequences and no quality scores, the filtering could not be the same as the filtering used for full-length reads. Sequences were annotated with PyIR, a Python wrapper for IgBLAST v1.9, and V/J genes and CDR3 were assigned using IMGT germline references. Reads with weak V/J assignments (E-value above 1e-6), missing CDR3, stop codons, out-of-frame junctions, or ambiguous translated residues were removed. V3J clonotypes were defined as sequences sharing an identical inferred V gene, J gene, and CDR3 amino acid sequence. Percentage overlap between repertoires was computed as shared unique clonotypes divided by the size of the smaller repertoire. RTK rarefaction, the Chao1 estimator, and Recon v2.1 estimates of unobserved clonotypes were used to assess repertoire richness. Generation probabilities for all TCRbeta clonotypes obtained by the gDNA method from a handful of donors were computed using OLGA. This immuneACCESS table, as held by TCRdb, lists in-frame sequences with V and J called but not all clones. Of the missing ones, under half trace to an unresolved V gene in checked studies; the others have no known cause. V, J and clone size are taken as reported in that table, and D and trimming were inferred from the DNA itself. The sample has roughly 2.6 million clones on record, about 92% of them singletons. The ten largest account for roughly 0.13% of the sample.

What was sequenced was naive CD4+ T cells sorted from blood. Per the publication, the cell subset or site label means: CD45RA+ positively selected. The clonotype originates from a man aged 18 to 30 in good health. The V and J segments used are TRBV5-5 and TRBJ2-3; the D gene assignment is ambiguous. CDR3 protein: CASSFFGRLDTQYF. The bases read TGTGCCAGCAGCTTTTTCGGACGGCTAGATACGCAGTATTTT.